The present T cell receptor (beta chain) was sequenced within a study of control samples from healthy donors and cancer patients. The data were produced by immunoSEQ multiplex PCR, yet TCRdb's version contains in-frame clones alone and is incomplete. The data hold 110,000 to 150,000 clones, with roughly 90% observed a single time. CDR3 length equals 15 residues. V was pared by 4 bases and J by 9 bases, with 10 bases of the junction left unmatched. CDR1 and CDR2 (germline): KGHDR, SFDVKD. This clonotype was sampled from a man aged 25 to 40 in good health. Source material: blood. This sequence joins TRBV24-1 and TRBJ2-1, with TRBD2 matching over 8 bases. The CDR3 DNA reads TGTGCCACCAGTGACCCGAATAGCGGGGCCGTTGAGCAGTTCTTC. Its protein product is CATSDPNSGAVEQFF.